This passage covers 8 T cell receptor beta chains from one sample sequenced in a study of CD8+ T cells in alopecia areata. RNA extraction and reverse transcription yielded cDNA as sequencing template. Sequencing was performed with immunoSEQ multiplex PCR; in TCRdb, only in-frame clones are kept and a portion is missing. Here the sample spans approximately 150,000 clones, 55% being singletons. What was sequenced was CD4+ T cells sorted from blood. These receptors were taken from a human donor in good health.

The rearrangement uses TRBV6-6 and TRBJ1-1; the D is unclear. The CDR3 consists of 14 residues. Trimming pared 6 bases from V and 3 bases from J, leaving 14 bases between. Germline V lookup: CDR1 MNHNY, CDR2 SVGAGI (reference sequence). The CDR3 protein is CASRSGGRDTEAFF. The DNA for the CDR3 is TGTGCCAGCAGATCGGGCGGGAGGGACACTGAAGCTTTCTTT.

There are many counts of this clone. This sequence joins TRBV6-4 and TRBJ1-5; the match to TRBD1 covers 9 bases. This CDR3 has 15 residues. V shed 4 bases and J 1 base; nucleotides not matched to a gene: 2. Germline V CDR1 and CDR2: MRHNA, SNTAGT. The CDR3 loop reads CASSVGQGSNQPQHF. The CDR3 nucleotides are TGTGCCAGCAGTGTCGGACAGGGGAGCAATCAGCCCCAGCATTTT.

The chain has TRBV6-1 and TRBJ2-2; the D is unclear. Germline V CDR1 and CDR2: MNHNS, SASEGT. This CDR3 is built from 14 residues. Trimming shortened V by 7 bases and J by 0 bases, and 9 bases separated the two germline ends. The CDR3 protein is CASNPGANTGELFF. Written as DNA, the CDR3 is TGTGCCAGCAACCCGGGCGCGAACACCGGGGAGCTGTTTTTT.

V and J are TRBV10-3 and TRBJ2-7; D may be TRBD1 or TRBD2 (5 bases each). Germline V gives CDR1 ENHRY, CDR2 SYGVKD. The CDR3 is 14 residues long. V lost 2 bases and J lost 2, with 10 bases in between. The CDR3 bases are TGTGCCATCAGTGAGCGGGGCGGAGCCTACGAGCAGTACTTC. It encodes CAISERGGAYEQYF.

This chain links TRBV4-1 with TRBJ1-2, with unresolved D. V was cut by 1 base and J by 7 bases, with 13 bases left in between. CDR3 length equals 14 residues. Germline-derived CDR1 and CDR2 are MGHRA and YSYEKL. The CDR3 sequence is CASSQGGKSSGYTF. DNA of the CDR3: TGCGCCAGCAGCCAAGGTGGCAAATCGAGTGGCTACACCTTC.

The chain joins TRBV25-1 to TRBJ2-3, with D perhaps TRBD2 (5 bases). The CDR3 extends over 15 amino acids. Germline CDR1 reads MGHDK; CDR2 reads SYGVNS. V shed 3 bases and J shed 7 bases, with 17 bases lying between them. Here the CDR3 reads CASSDRKGGGNTQYF. The CDR3 region has the DNA TGTGCCAGCAGTGATCGGAAAGGCGGAGGTAATACGCAGTATTTT.

Here the CDR3 DNA reads TGTGCCAGCAGCAAGACAGGCGCCTACGAGCAGTACTTC. It codes for CASSKTGAYEQYF. The chain employs TRBV21-1 and TRBJ2-7; TRBD1, the table's D call, was not compared with the DNA. TRBV21-1 has pseudogene status. The length of the CDR3 is 13 residues.

This chain joins TRBV11-2 and TRBJ2-6, with D possibly matching TRBD1 (5 bases). V gave up 6 bases and J gave up 0 bases, with 12 bases separating them. Germline V gene sequence: CDR1 SGHAT, CDR2 FQNNGV. This CDR3 region has 16 residues. In DNA form, the CDR3 reads TGTGCCAGCAGAAACCCAGGGTCCTCTGGGGCCAACGTCCTGACTTTC. Its protein is CASRNPGSSGANVLTF.